This TCR beta chain came from a study of Ad26.COV2.S vaccination and SARS-CoV-2 variants. The treatment is: about 20 received Ad26.COV2.S at low or high dose, single or two shots; about 5 received placebo; per-sample allocation not given. Sampling occurred on day 63 after the first vaccine or placebo injection. The method was immunoSEQ multiplex PCR; TCRdb's version includes in-frame clones alone and lacks a portion of them. The table has over 450,000 clones, roughly nine tenths seen once; the top ten hold about 1.7%. This sample comprised peripheral blood, obtained in a trial of Ad26.COV2.S vaccine versus placebo. This receptor was obtained from a person aged 18-60 years who received the Ad26.COV2.S COVID-19 vaccine or a placebo.

The CDR3 DNA is TGTGCCAGCAGCTTAGCATTCAGCGGGGGGGCCGCAGATACGCAGTATTTT. Its translation: CASSLAFSGGAADTQYF. The chain joins TRBV7-2 to TRBJ2-3; 10 bases agree with TRBD2. The germline V gene has CDR1 SGHTA and CDR2 FQGNSA. The junction had 7 bases not matched to a gene; V was cut back by 0 bases and J by 4 bases. The CDR3 runs 17 residues.